This TCR beta chain originates from a study of cytomegalovirus exposure and HLA in healthy donors. Both 60 Vbeta primers and 13 Jbeta primers went into the PCR. The protocol was immunoSEQ multiplex PCR, while the TCRdb copy is restricted to in-frame clones and leaves out a portion. The sample consists of approximately 140,000 clones, about four fifths of them appearing once. CDR3 length: 18 residues. Germline loops: CDR1 SGHNT, CDR2 YYREEE (reference sequence). The V and J ends lost 4 bases and 2 bases, in that order; junction bases with no gene match: 12. The specimen sequenced was PBMCs. The chain couples TRBV5-4 to TRBJ1-3; 10 bases are shared with TRBD1. The TCR comes from a human donor in good health. CDR3 in DNA: TGTGCCAGCAGCCCCGGGACAGGGGCCATTCGTACTGGAAACACCATATATTTT. Protein product: CASSPGTGAIRTGNTIYF.